This T cell receptor (beta chain) was identified during a study of T cells in Graves' hyperthyroidism and ophthalmopathy. Using RNA transcripts as the source, TCR beta CDR3 regions were amplified. A set of HTBI primers served as the primers for a first-round RT-PCR of the TCR CDR3. A single record per CDR3 protein comes from TCRdb applying MiXCR to the multiplex PCR reads. This sample carries about 560,000 distinct CDR3 sequences, roughly 17% of them seen once, and the ten largest clones take roughly 18%. The PBMCs had their origin in roughly 9.4 ml of fresh peripheral blood. With regard to this clonotype: The antigen remains undetermined.

Study-wide results and limits: Ophthalmopathy stood apart from stable hyperthyroidism in a 13 V-J model.

This CDR3 region has 16 residues. Trimming pared 2 bases from V and 2 bases from J, leaving 10 bases between. CDR1 is LGHNT, CDR2 FRNRAP, per germline. The clonotype was recovered from a woman younger than 35 with Graves' hyperthyroidism. The rearrangement uses TRBV12-5 and TRBJ2-6, with D possibly matching TRBD1 (6 bases). Material: blood. As DNA, the CDR3 is TGTGCTAGTGGTTTGACAGGGAGCACTGGGGCCAACGTCCTGACTTTC. As protein: CASGLTGSTGANVLTF. The whole variable domain, remainder taken from reference TRBV12-5 and TRBJ2-6, is DARVTQTPRHKVTEMGQEVTMRCQPILGHNTVFWYRQTMMQGLELLAYFRNRAPLDDSGMPKDRFSAEMPDATLATLKIQPSEPRDSAVYFCASGLTGSTGANVLTFGAGSRLTVL.